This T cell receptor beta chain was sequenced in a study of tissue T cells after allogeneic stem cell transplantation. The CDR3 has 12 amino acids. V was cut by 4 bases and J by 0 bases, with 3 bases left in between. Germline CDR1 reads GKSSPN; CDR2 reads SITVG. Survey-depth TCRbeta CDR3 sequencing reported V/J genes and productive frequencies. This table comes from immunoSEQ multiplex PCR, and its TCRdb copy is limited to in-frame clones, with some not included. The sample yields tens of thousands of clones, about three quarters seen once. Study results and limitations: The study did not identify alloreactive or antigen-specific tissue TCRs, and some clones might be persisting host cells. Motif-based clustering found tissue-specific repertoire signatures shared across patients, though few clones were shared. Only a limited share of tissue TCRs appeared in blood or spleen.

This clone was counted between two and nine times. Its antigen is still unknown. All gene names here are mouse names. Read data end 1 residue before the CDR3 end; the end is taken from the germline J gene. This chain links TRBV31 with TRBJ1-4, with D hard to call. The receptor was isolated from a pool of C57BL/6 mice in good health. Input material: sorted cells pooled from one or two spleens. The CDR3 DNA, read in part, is TGTGCCTGGACAGTTTCCAACGAAAGATTATTT. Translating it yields CAWTVSNERLF. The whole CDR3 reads CAWTVSNERLFF.